The entry below describes one T cell receptor (beta chain). Its antigen is as yet unknown. The data originate from a study of CD8+ T cells in alopecia areata. Study observations and caveats: Across lesional scalp, and particularly alopecia totalis/universalis, clonality surpassed that of normal scalp. Normal skin's resident alphabeta T cells are sequenced alongside lesional scalp T cells.

Once RNA had been extracted, it was reverse transcribed into cDNA to act as the sequencing template. This table comes from immunoSEQ multiplex PCR, and its TCRdb copy is limited to in-frame clones, with some not included. The sample consists of 150,000 to 200,000 clones, about 66% of them appearing once. The sample in question was CD8+ T cells sorted from blood, obtained at week 0. The receptor's source is a human donor with alopecia areata.

The CDR3 DNA is TGTGCCAGCAGCGGGACCGGGACAGGTCCCTACGAGCAGTACTTC. Translation: CASSGTGTGPYEQYF. The chain is built from TRBV7-2 and TRBJ2-7; TRBD1 aligns across 8 bases. The CDR3 length is 15 residues. The germline CDR1 and CDR2 sequences are SGHTA and FQGNSA. The trim removed 5 bases at V and 2 bases at J, leaving 8 bases unmatched.